Listed here is a single T cell receptor beta chain. What it binds is not known. The sample belongs to a study of cytomegalovirus exposure and HLA in healthy donors. Study outcomes and limitations: Reportedly, HLA-A and HLA-B alleles of most subjects were accurately predicted from TCR beta. Owing to their indistinguishability, certain V segments, notably TRBV6-2 and TRBV6-3, were excluded. Previously analyzed data showed that most TCR beta V segments were productive at a frequency of about 90% or about 30%.

CDR1 and CDR2 from the germline V gene are MGHRA and YSYEKL. The CDR3 length is 17 residues. The V gene end was trimmed by 0 bases and the J gene end by 3 bases; junction bases not matched to a gene: 9. Vbeta (60) and Jbeta (13) primers were used in the PCR. TCRdb's table, derived via immunoSEQ multiplex PCR, lists solely in-frame clones and lacks some. Found here are 150,000 to 200,000 clones, 65% to 85% of them singletons; the top ten hold around 1.9%. The chain couples TRBV4-1 to TRBJ2-7, with 9 bases aligning to TRBD1. The receptor was isolated from a man between 18 and 29 years old in good health and CMV-seronegative. Sequencing used PBMCs. CDR3 amino acids: CASSQESSGTGFYEQYF. CDR3 sequence (DNA): TGCGCCAGCAGCCAAGAAAGCTCCGGGACAGGGTTCTACGAGCAGTACTTC.